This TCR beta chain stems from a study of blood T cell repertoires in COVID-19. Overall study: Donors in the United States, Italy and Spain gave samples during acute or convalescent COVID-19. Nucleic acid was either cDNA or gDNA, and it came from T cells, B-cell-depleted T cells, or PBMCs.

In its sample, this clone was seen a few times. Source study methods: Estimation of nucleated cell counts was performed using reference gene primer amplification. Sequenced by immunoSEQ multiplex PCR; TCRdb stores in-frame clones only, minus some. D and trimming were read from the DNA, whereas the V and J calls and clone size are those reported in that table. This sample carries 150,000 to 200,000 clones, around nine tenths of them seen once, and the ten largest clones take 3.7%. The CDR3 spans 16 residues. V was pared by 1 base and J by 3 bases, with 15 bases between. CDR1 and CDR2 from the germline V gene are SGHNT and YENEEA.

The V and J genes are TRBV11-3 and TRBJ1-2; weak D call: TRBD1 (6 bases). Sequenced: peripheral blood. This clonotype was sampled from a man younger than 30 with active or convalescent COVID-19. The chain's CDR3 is CASSLGSRNRDYGYTF. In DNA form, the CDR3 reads TGTGCCAGCAGCTTAGGCTCTCGGAACAGGGACTATGGCTACACCTTC.